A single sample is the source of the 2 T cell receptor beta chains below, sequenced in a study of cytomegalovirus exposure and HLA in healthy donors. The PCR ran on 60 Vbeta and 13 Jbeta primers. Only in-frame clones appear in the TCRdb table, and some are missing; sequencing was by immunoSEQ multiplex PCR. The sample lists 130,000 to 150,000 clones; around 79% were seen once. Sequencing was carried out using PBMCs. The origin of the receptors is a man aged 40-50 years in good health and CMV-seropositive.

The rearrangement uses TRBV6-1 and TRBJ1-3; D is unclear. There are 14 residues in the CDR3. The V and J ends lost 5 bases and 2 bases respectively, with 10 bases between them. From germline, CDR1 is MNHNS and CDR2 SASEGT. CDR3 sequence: CASSSSGTGNTIYF. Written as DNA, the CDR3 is TGTGCCAGCAGTTCCTCGGGGACTGGAAACACCATATATTTT.

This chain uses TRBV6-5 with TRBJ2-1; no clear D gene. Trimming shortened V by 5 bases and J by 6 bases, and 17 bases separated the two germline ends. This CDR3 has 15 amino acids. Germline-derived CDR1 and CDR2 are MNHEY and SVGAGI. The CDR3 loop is CASSPDLRGGNEQFF. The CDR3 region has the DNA TGTGCCAGCAGTCCTGATCTGCGAGGTGGCAATGAGCAGTTCTTC.